The T cell receptor beta chain under discussion was sequenced for a study of shared clonotypes between healthy human individuals. Findings and caveats of the study: The sharing of 5% to 6.5% of naive CD4 clonotypes was seen across a handful of donors. Only blood samples were collected, and tissue repertoires likely differ.

This clone was counted a few times. Its antigen remains unknown. Assay: immunoSEQ multiplex PCR; the TCRdb copy retains only in-frame clones and omits some. The table includes 2 million to 2.5 million clones, about 90% detected once. V was trimmed by 1 base and J by 0 bases, leaving 9 bases between them. The CDR3 is made up of 15 amino acids. Germline loops: CDR1 LNHDA, CDR2 SQIVND (reference sequence). The clonotype originates from a man in his late teens or twenties in good health. Some clones in this sample may be carry-over from other donors' samples. The V call is TRBV19, the J call TRBJ1-1; a possible D gene is TRBD1 (6 bases). Material for sequencing was naive CD4+ T cells from PBMCs. The subset here: CD45RA+ positively selected. CDR3 protein: CASSIVQGMNTEAFF. In DNA, the CDR3 is TGTGCCAGTAGTATAGTACAGGGCATGAACACTGAAGCTTTCTTT. The full variable domain, with the rest looked up from reference TRBV19 and TRBJ1-1, is DGGITQSPKYLFRKEGQNVTLSCEQNLNHDAMYWYRQDPGQGLRLIYYSQIVNDFQKGDIAEGYSVSREKKESFPLTVTSAQKNPTAFYLCASSIVQGMNTEAFFGQGTRLTVV.